One and the same sample provided the 25 T cell receptor beta chains below, sequenced in a study of cytomegalovirus exposure and HLA in healthy donors. The data were produced by immunoSEQ multiplex PCR, yet TCRdb's version contains in-frame clones alone and is incomplete. The sample lists approximately 160,000 clones; about 85% were seen once. Source material: PBMCs. These receptors were obtained from a young man in good health and CMV-seropositive.

The rearrangement uses TRBV7-3 and TRBJ2-1; 9 positions agree with TRBD1. The CDR3 is 14 residues long. Germline CDR1 reads SGHTA; CDR2 reads FQGTGA. Trimming removed 5 bases from V and 8 bases from J; junction bases left unmatched: 7. The CDR3 DNA is TGTGCCAGCAGCCCTGGACAGGGGAGTTATGAGCAGTTCTTC. Protein: CASSPGQGSYEQFF.

This clone has only a few counts. The CDR3 coding sequence is TGTGCCAGCAGTGAATTTGGGACAGGGAATGGCTACACCTTC. The encoded protein is CASSEFGTGNGYTF. This chain connects TRBV2 to TRBJ1-2; 9 nucleotides line up with TRBD1. Trimming cost V 2 bases and J 6 bases; bases outside gene matches: 4. The CDR3 has 14 amino acids. The germline V gene encodes CDR1 SNHLY and CDR2 FYNNEI.

The chain employs TRBV6-6 and TRBJ2-3; the match to TRBD2 covers 8 bases. Trimming cost V 2 bases and J 4 bases; bases outside gene matches: 2. Germline CDR1 reads MNHNY; CDR2 reads SVGAGI (reference sequence). This CDR3 contains 14 residues. For the CDR3, the DNA is TGTGCCAGCAGTTACGGAGCGGGGGCAGATACGCAGTATTTT. Its translation is CASSYGAGADTQYF.

V is TRBV18 and J is TRBJ1-3; D is undetermined. This CDR3 contains 13 residues. CDR1 is KGHSH, CDR2 LQKENI, per germline. Trimming stripped 3 bases from V and 4 bases from J, with 7 bases between. The CDR3: CASSPGEGNTIYF. The DNA for the CDR3 is TGTGCCAGCTCACCGGGAGAAGGAAACACCATATATTTT.

The chain uses TRBV15 and TRBJ2-3, with 8 positions matching TRBD2. Germline V CDR1 and CDR2: LNHNV, YYDKDF (reference sequence). Germline trimming cut 1 base from V and 5 bases from J; bases unmatched to any gene: 5. The CDR3 extends over 15 amino acids. The CDR3 sequence is CATSRGRGGVDTQYF. The DNA of the CDR3 is TGTGCCACCAGCAGAGGCCGGGGGGGTGTAGATACGCAGTATTTT.

V usage is TRBV2 and J usage is TRBJ2-5; D might be TRBD1 (6 bases). The V end lost 7 bases, the J end lost 0 bases, and 18 bases lay between the germline ends. Germline V CDR1 and CDR2: SNHLY, FYNNEI. The CDR3 contains 16 residues. In DNA, the CDR3 is TGTGCCAGCAAAGTGGGTAGGGGGACGCACCAAGAGACCCAGTACTTC. Protein sequence: CASKVGRGTHQETQYF.

Comments on this clone: This sample includes further DNA sequences coding for the same CDR3. The V call is TRBV6-5, the J call TRBJ1-1; tentative D call: TRBD1 (5 bases). The CDR3 runs to 14 residues. Germline-derived CDR1 and CDR2 are MNHEY and SVGAGI. Trimming cost V 2 bases and J 4 bases, with 11 bases left between them. The CDR3 region has the DNA TGTGCCAGCAGTTACGGGCAGGGAGGCACTGAAGCTTTCTTT. This translates into CASSYGQGGTEAFF.

The chain carries TRBV2 and TRBJ2-7, with D possibly TRBD2 on 6 matching bases. The V gene's germline CDR1 is SNHLY and CDR2 FYNNEI. The CDR3 is 12 amino acids. V lost 7 bases, J lost 1 base, and 8 bases lay in between. The CDR3 region has the DNA TGTGCCAGCATCGGGGGTTCCTACGAGCAGTACTTC. Translating gives CASIGGSYEQYF.

The chain couples TRBV9 to TRBJ2-5; 10 nucleotides align to TRBD2. This CDR3 has 15 amino acids. V shed 1 base, J shed 6 bases, and the junction held 6 bases outside the gene matches. Germline lookup yields CDR1 SGDLS and CDR2 YYNGEE. The CDR3 here is CASSVRPSGGQTQYF. For the CDR3, the DNA is TGTGCCAGCAGCGTACGTCCTAGCGGGGGACAGACCCAGTACTTC. The full variable domain, its missing parts supplied by reference TRBV9 and TRBJ2-5, is DSGVTQTPKHLITATGQRVTLRCSPRSGDLSVYWYQQSLDQGLQFLIQYYNGEERAKGNILERFSAQQFPDLHSELNLSSLELGDSALYFCASSVRPSGGQTQYFGPGTRLLVL.

There are a few counts of this clone. V and J are TRBV4-2 and TRBJ2-7, with TRBD1 matching 7 bases. This CDR3 region has 17 residues. V gave up 1 base and J gave up 5 bases; unmatched junction bases: 14. Germline CDR1 is LGHNA and CDR2 is YNFKEQ. The CDR3 region has the DNA TGTGCCAGCAGCCAAGTCGTAGGGGGCCTCCTACCTAACGAGCAGTACTTC. It specifies CASSQVVGGLLPNEQYF.

The chain uses TRBV5-1 and TRBJ2-1; D is possibly TRBD1 (5 bases). The V end lost 3 bases, the J end lost 0 bases, and 7 bases lay between the germline ends. The CDR3 is made up of 14 amino acids. Germline values: CDR1 SGHRS, CDR2 YFSETQ. The CDR3 DNA follows: TGCGCCAGCAGCTACAGGAGCTCCTACAATGAGCAGTTCTTC. Translating it yields CASSYRSSYNEQFF. Full variable domain (rest looked up from reference TRBV5-1 and TRBJ2-1): KAGVTQTPRYLIKTRGQQVTLSCSPISGHRSVSWYQQTPGQGLQFLFEYFSETQRNKGNFPGRFSGRQFSNSRSEMNVSTLELGDSALYLCASSYRSSYNEQFFGPGTRLTVL.

This chain connects TRBV10-1 to TRBJ2-3; D unclear. The CDR3 extends over 14 amino acids. Germline loops: CDR1 WNHNN, CDR2 SYGVQD (reference sequence). The ends were cut back, 1 base at V and 5 bases at J, with 10 bases in the middle. In nucleotides, the CDR3 is TGCGCCAGCAGTGAGTTGATAGCAAAAGATACGCAGTATTTT. It is translated as CASSELIAKDTQYF.

V is TRBV7-2 and J is TRBJ2-7; a weak D match, TRBD2 (6 bases). With 5 bases removed from V and 7 bases from J, the gap between germline ends came to 9 bases. Looked up from germline, CDR1 is SGHTA and CDR2 is FQGNSA. The CDR3 is 11 amino acids. The CDR3 coding sequence is TGTGCCAGCAGCCTGACTAGGGAGCAGTACTTC. Translated, it gives CASSLTREQYF.

The chain has TRBV6-5 and TRBJ1-3; D is undetermined. The CDR3 extends over 16 amino acids. Germline CDR1 reads MNHEY; CDR2 reads SVGAGI. V was clipped by 2 bases and J by 0 bases, with 11 bases between them. The CDR3 is CASSYDMGNSGNTIYF. CDR3 bases: TGTGCCAGCAGTTACGATATGGGCAACTCTGGAAACACCATATATTTT.

The rearrangement uses TRBV9 and TRBJ2-7; no definite D call. Trimming removed 5 bases at V and 0 bases at J, with 6 bases between. The CDR3 contains 12 residues. Per germline, CDR1 SGDLS and CDR2 YYNGEE. The CDR3 coding sequence is TGTGCCAGCAGTTCGGGCTCCTACGAGCAGTACTTC. Its translation is CASSSGSYEQYF. Looking up the rest from reference TRBV9 and TRBJ2-7 gives the full variable domain: DSGVTQTPKHLITATGQRVTLRCSPRSGDLSVYWYQQSLDQGLQFLIQYYNGEERAKGNILERFSAQQFPDLHSELNLSSLELGDSALYFCASSSGSYEQYFGPGTRLTVT.

The chain joins TRBV25-1 to TRBJ1-2; perhaps TRBD1 as D (6 bases). There are 15 residues in the CDR3. From germline, CDR1 is MGHDK and CDR2 SYGVNS. V lost 5 bases, J lost 1 base, and 14 bases lay in between. The CDR3 here is CASSPPGHLNYGYTF. The CDR3 DNA follows: TGTGCCAGCAGTCCTCCGGGACACCTTAACTATGGCTACACCTTC.

V gene TRBV11-2 combines with J gene TRBJ1-6, with no clear D. There are 15 residues in the CDR3. The V end lost 0 bases, the J end lost 7 bases, and 10 bases lay between the germline ends. Germline V gives CDR1 SGHAT, CDR2 FQNNGV. Here the CDR3 reads CASSLEGAKNSPLHF. In DNA form, the CDR3 reads TGTGCCAGCAGCTTAGAAGGAGCGAAGAATTCACCCCTCCACTTT.

This clone was recorded only once. The rearrangement uses TRBV4-1 and TRBJ1-6; the D is unclear. V lost 0 bases, J lost 5 bases, and 8 bases lay in between. The germline V gene encodes CDR1 MGHRA and CDR2 YSYEKL. The CDR3 has 15 amino acids. CDR3 residues: CASSQDHRDNSPLHF. Here the CDR3 DNA reads TGCGCCAGCAGCCAAGATCACAGAGATAATTCACCCCTCCACTTT.

In its sample, this clone was seen a few times. The chain is built from TRBV15 and TRBJ2-7; 7 bases align to TRBD1. This CDR3 is 14 amino acids long. CDR1 and CDR2 from the germline V gene are LNHNV and YYDKDF (reference sequence). V dropped 8 bases and J dropped 0; count of bases not matched to a gene: 7. The CDR3, as DNA: TGTGCCACCGTCAGGGGGTTCCCCTCCTACGAGCAGTACTTC. This codes for CATVRGFPSYEQYF.

This chain connects TRBV2 to TRBJ1-3, with TRBD1 as a possible D gene (6 bases). V was clipped by 5 bases and J by 4 bases, with 15 bases between them. The germline gives CDR1 SNHLY, CDR2 FYNNEI. This CDR3 spans 15 amino acids. DNA for the CDR3: TGTGCCAGCAGTCGGACAGCTACAATCGGAAACACCATATATTTT. Residues: CASSRTATIGNTIYF.

The chain employs TRBV2 and TRBJ2-3; 8 bases fit TRBD2. V gave up 6 bases and J gave up 2 bases; unmatched junction bases: 4. CDR3 length: 14 amino acids. CDR1 and CDR2 from the germline V gene are SNHLY and FYNNEI. The CDR3 spells CASRGAGATDTQYF. In nucleotides, the CDR3 is TGTGCCAGCAGGGGAGCGGGGGCCACAGATACGCAGTATTTT.

V is TRBV7-2 and J is TRBJ1-1; 9 positions match TRBD1. The CDR3 has 12 residues. Germline V gives CDR1 SGHTA, CDR2 FQGNSA. Trimming took 5 bases from V and 10 from J; bases not matched to a gene: 5. The CDR3 is CASSATGGTAFF. As DNA, the CDR3 is TGTGCCAGCAGCGCAACAGGGGGCACAGCTTTCTTT. The full variable domain, rest sourced from reference TRBV7-2 and TRBJ1-1, is GAGVSQSPSNKVTEKGKDVELRCDPISGHTALYWYRQSLGQGLEFLIYFQGNSAPDKSGLPSDRFSAERTGGSVSTLTIQRTQQEDSAVYLCASSATGGTAFFGQGTRLTVV.

This chain connects TRBV7-9 to TRBJ1-2, with a possible D match to TRBD1 (5 bases). The CDR3 length is 16 residues. CDR1 is SEHNR and CDR2 is FQNEAQ in the germline V gene (reference sequence). V was cut by 4 bases and J by 8 bases, with 23 bases left in between. CDR3 residues: CASSSPGEWGWEGYTF. The DNA of the CDR3 is TGTGCCAGCAGCTCCCCCGGCGAGTGGGGCTGGGAAGGCTACACCTTC.

This sequence joins TRBV2 and TRBJ1-1, with a weak D call TRBD1 (5 bases). Looked up from germline, CDR1 is SNHLY and CDR2 is FYNNEI. This CDR3 spans 16 amino acids. V was pared by 9 bases and J by 0 bases, with 20 bases between. The CDR3 sequence: CAREGREGLMNTEAFF. The CDR3 nucleotides are TGTGCCAGGGAAGGCAGGGAGGGGCTTATGAACACTGAAGCTTTCTTT.

V gene TRBV25-1 combines with J gene TRBJ2-5; a weak D match, TRBD1 (8 bases). The V and J ends lost 6 bases and 2 bases respectively, with 16 bases between them. Germline assignment: CDR1 MGHDK and CDR2 SYGVNS. This CDR3 region has 15 residues. For the CDR3, the DNA is TGTGCCAGCAGCCGAACAGGGGGGGTTCAAGAGACCCAGTACTTC. Protein sequence: CASSRTGGVQETQYF.